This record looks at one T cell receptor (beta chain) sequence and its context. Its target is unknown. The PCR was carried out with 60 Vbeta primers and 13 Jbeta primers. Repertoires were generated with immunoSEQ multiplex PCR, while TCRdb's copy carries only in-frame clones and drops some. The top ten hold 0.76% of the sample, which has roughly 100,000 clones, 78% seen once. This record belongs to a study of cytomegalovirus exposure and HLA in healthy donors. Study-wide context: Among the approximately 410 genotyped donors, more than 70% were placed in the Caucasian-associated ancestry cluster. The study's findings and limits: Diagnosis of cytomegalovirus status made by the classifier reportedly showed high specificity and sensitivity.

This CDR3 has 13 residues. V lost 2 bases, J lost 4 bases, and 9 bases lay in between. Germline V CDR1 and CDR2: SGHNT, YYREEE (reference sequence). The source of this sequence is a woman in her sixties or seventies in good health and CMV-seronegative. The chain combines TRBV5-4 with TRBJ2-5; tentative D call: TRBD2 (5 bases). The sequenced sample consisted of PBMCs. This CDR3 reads CASSFYGGETQYF. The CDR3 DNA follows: TGTGCCAGCAGCTTTTACGGAGGAGAGACCCAGTACTTC.